This T cell receptor beta chain was sequenced for a study of T cell changes during pregnancy in multiple sclerosis. Sequencing was performed with immunoSEQ multiplex PCR; in TCRdb, only in-frame clones are kept and a portion is missing. The data contain 39,000 or so clones, about 90% of them seen just once; the ten biggest clones take up more than 8%. This CDR3 is 15 amino acids long. In germline, CDR1 is MNHNS, CDR2 SASEGT. Trimming left V 0 bases short and J 4 bases short, with 12 bases between. The genes are TRBV6-1 and TRBJ1-1; D uncertain. The receptor was derived from a female donor with multiple sclerosis, enrolled in a pregnancy study. The source material was CD8+ T cells from peripheral blood mononuclear cells, sampled in the first trimester of pregnancy. CDR3 nucleotides: TGTGCCAGCAGTGAAGCGCGAGGTTCGCTCACTGAAGCTTTCTTT. As protein: CASSEARGSLTEAFF.